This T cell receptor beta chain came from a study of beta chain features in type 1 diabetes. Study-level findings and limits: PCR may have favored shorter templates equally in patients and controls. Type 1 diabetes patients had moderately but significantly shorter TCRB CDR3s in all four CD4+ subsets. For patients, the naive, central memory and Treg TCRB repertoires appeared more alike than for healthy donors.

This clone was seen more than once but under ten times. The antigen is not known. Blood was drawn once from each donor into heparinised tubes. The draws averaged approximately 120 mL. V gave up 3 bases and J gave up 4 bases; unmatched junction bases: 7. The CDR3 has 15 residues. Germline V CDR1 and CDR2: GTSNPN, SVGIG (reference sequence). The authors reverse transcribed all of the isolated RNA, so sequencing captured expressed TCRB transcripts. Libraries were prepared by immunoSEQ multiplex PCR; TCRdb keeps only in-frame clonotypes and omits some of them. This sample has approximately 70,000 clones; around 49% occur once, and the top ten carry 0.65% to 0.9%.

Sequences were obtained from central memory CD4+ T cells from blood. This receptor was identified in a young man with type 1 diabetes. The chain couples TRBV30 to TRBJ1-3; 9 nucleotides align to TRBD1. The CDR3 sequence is CAWRAPGTGGNTIYF. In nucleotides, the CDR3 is TGTGCCTGGAGAGCCCCCGGGACAGGGGGAAACACCATATATTTT.